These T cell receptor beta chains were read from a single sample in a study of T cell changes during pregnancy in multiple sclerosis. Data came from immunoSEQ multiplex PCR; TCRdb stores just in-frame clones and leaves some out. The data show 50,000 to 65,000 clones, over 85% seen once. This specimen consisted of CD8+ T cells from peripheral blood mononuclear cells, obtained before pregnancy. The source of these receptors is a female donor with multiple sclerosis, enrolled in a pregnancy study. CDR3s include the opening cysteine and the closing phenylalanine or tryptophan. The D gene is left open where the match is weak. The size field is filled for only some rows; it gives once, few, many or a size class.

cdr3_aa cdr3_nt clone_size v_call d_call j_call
CASSLASGLDSYEQYF TGTGCCAGCAGCTTAGCGTCGGGACTAGACTCCTACGAGCAGTACTTC . TRBV7-2 TRBD2 TRBJ2-7
CASSPDRVVQPQHF TGTGCCAGCAGCCCGGACAGGGTAGTTCAGCCCCAGCATTTT . TRBV5-5 TRBD1 TRBJ1-5
CASSFYLVNEQFF TGTGCCAGCAGCTTCTATCTGGTCAATGAGCAGTTCTTC once TRBV7-2 . TRBJ2-1
CASSVGGAGTDTQYF TGTGCCAGCAGCGTAGGCGGGGCTGGCACAGATACGCAGTATTTT . TRBV9 . TRBJ2-3
CASSSHGGANYGYTF TGTGCCAGCAGTTCCCACGGGGGAGCTAACTATGGCTACACCTTC . TRBV6-5 . TRBJ1-2
CASSFVGSNYGYTF TGTGCCAGCAGTTTCGTCGGGTCTAACTATGGCTACACCTTC . TRBV27 . TRBJ1-2
CASSFTPHLRVTDTQYF TGTGCCAGCAGCTTCACTCCCCACCTCAGGGTCACAGATACGCAGTATTTT once TRBV7-3 . TRBJ2-3
CASSFGTGSGYGYTF TGTGCCAGCAGCTTCGGGACAGGCTCAGGGTATGGCTACACCTTC once TRBV5-6 TRBD1 TRBJ1-2
CATSKKTSEYNEQFF TGTGCCACCAGCAAAAAGACTAGCGAATACAATGAGCAGTTCTTC . TRBV15 TRBD2 TRBJ2-1
CASSVSGADYEQYF TGTGCCAGCAGCGTATCCGGTGCCGACTACGAGCAGTACTTC . TRBV9 . TRBJ2-7
CASSLGTGEYTGELFF TGTGCCAGCAGTCTCGGTACAGGGGAGTACACCGGGGAGCTGTTTTTT . TRBV25-1 TRBD1 TRBJ2-2
CASSTYTGGNEQFF TGTGCCAGTAGTACTTATACAGGGGGCAATGAGCAGTTCTTC . TRBV19 TRBD1 TRBJ2-1
CASSPGAGGGDTQYF TGTGCCAGCAGCCCAGGGGCAGGGGGCGGTGATACGCAGTATTTT . TRBV9 TRBD1 TRBJ2-3
CASSGRGPNNHANTGELFF TGTGCCAGCAGCGGAAGGGGGCCAAACAATCACGCGAACACCGGGGAGCTGTTTTTT . TRBV9 TRBD1 TRBJ2-2
CASSYWDRGLGDGYTF TGTGCCAGTAGTTATTGGGACAGGGGGCTTGGGGATGGCTACACCTTC . TRBV19 TRBD1 TRBJ1-2
CASRTSGGETQYF TGTGCCAGCAGGACTAGCGGGGGTGAGACCCAGTACTTC . TRBV7-9 TRBD2 TRBJ2-5
CASSQENSGGYEQYF TGCGCCAGCAGCCAAGAGAACAGCGGGGGTTACGAGCAGTACTTC . TRBV4-3 TRBD2 TRBJ2-7
CASSLLAGAHNEQFF TGTGCCAGCAGCCTACTAGCGGGGGCCCACAATGAGCAGTTCTTC . TRBV7-6 TRBD2 TRBJ2-1
CASSLAVGEQYF TGTGCCAGCAGCTTAGCGGTCGGCGAGCAGTACTTC . TRBV7-6 . TRBJ2-7
CASSQVQGNYEQYF TGCGCCAGCAGCCAGGTACAGGGTAACTACGAGCAGTACTTC . TRBV4-1 . TRBJ2-7
CASSPGQGSDQPQHF TGTGCCAGCAGCCCTGGACAGGGGTCAGATCAGCCCCAGCATTTT . TRBV9 TRBD1 TRBJ1-5
CASSYPSGGAREEQFF TGTGCCAGCAGCTATCCTAGCGGGGGGGCGAGGGAGGAGCAGTTCTTC . TRBV6-6 TRBD2 TRBJ2-1
CSVERLTGVVTEAFF TGCAGCGTTGAACGCCTAACAGGGGTGGTCACTGAAGCTTTCTTT . TRBV29-1 TRBD1 TRBJ1-1
CASSSQGARNWEQYF TGTGCCAGCAGTTCACAGGGGGCGCGGAATTGGGAGCAGTACTTC . TRBV27 TRBD1 TRBJ2-7
CASRGVAGNRNEQFF TGTGCCAGCAGGGGGGTGGCGGGGAATCGCAATGAGCAGTTCTTC . TRBV2 . TRBJ2-1
CASSLTVRFGSPLHF TGTGCCAGCAGCTTAACAGTCCGCTTCGGTTCACCCCTCCACTTT . TRBV7-2 . TRBJ1-6
CASSVGGKNTEAFF TGTGCCAGCAGCGTAGGCGGCAAAAACACTGAAGCTTTCTTT . TRBV9 . TRBJ1-1
CASSPWASAGNEQFF TGTGCCAGCAGCCCCTGGGCTAGCGCAGGCAATGAGCAGTTCTTC . TRBV7-3 . TRBJ2-1